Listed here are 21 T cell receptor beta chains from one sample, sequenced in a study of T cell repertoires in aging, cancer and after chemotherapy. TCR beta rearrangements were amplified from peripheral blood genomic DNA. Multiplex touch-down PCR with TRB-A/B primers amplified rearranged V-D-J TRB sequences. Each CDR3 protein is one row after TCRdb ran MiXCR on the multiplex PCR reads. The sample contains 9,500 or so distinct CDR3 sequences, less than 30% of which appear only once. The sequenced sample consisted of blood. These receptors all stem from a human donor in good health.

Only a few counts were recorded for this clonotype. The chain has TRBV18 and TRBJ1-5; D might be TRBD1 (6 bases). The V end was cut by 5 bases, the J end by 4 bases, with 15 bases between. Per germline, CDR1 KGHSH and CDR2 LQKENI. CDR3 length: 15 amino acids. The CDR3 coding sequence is TGTGCCAGCTCATCTACAGGGTATCGAAATCAGCCCCAGCATTTT. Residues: CASSSTGYRNQPQHF.

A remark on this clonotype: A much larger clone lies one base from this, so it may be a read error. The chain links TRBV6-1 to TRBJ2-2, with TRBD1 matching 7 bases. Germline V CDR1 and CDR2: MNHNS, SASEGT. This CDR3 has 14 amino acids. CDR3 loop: CASSATGDTVELFF. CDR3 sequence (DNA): TGTGCCAGCAGTGCCACAGGGGACACCGTGGAGCTGTTTTTT.

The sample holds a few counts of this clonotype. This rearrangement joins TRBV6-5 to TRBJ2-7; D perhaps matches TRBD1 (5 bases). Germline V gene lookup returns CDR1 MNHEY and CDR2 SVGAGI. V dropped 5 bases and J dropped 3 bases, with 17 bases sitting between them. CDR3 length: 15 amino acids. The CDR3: CASSRASGPRYEQYF. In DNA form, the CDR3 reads TGTGCCAGCAGTCGTGCCTCAGGGCCCCGCTACGAGCAGTACTTC.

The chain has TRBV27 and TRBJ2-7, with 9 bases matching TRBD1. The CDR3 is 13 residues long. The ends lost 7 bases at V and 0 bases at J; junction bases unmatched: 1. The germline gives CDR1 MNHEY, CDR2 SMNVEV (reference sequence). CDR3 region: CASKDRGSYEQYF. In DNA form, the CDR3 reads TGTGCCAGCAAGGACAGGGGCTCCTACGAGCAGTACTTC.

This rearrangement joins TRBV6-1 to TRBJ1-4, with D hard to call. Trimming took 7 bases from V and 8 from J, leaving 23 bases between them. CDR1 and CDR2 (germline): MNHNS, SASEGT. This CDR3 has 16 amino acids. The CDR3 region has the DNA TGTGCCAGCACCGAAGGACTCGACACCTGGTCGGAAAAACTGTTTTTT. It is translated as CASTEGLDTWSEKLFF.

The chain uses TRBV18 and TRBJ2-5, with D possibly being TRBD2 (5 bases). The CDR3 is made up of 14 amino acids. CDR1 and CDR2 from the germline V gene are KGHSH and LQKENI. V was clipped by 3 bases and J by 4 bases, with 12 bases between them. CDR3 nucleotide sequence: TGTGCCAGCTCACCGGAACGGGGAACAGAGACCCAGTACTTC. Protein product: CASSPERGTETQYF. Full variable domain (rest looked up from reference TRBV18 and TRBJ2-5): NAGVMQNPRHLVRRRGQEARLRCSPMKGHSHVYWYRQLPEEGLKFMVYLQKENIIDESGMPKERFSAEFPKEGPSILRIQQVVRGDSAAYFCASSPERGTETQYFGPGTRLLVL.

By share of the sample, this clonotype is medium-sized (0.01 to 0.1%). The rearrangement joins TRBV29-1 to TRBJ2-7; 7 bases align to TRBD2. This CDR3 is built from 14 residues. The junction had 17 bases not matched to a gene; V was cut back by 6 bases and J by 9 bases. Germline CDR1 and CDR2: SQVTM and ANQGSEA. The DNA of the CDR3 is TGCAGCGTAACCGGGACTACGATAACGGGCGGGCAGTACTTC. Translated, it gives CSVTGTTITGGQYF.

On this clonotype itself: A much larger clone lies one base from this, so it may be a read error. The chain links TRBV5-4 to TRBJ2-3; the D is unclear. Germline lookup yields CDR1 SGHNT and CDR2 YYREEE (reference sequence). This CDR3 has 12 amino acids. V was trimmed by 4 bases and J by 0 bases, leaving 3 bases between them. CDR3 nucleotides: TGTGCCAGCAGCACCAGCACAGATACGCAGTATTTT. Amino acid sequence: CASSTSTDTQYF.

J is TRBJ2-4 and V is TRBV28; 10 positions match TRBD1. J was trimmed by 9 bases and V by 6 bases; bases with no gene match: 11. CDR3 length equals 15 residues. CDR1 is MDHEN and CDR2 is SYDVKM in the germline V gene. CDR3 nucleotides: TGTGCCAGCAGGGCGACACGACAGGGGGCTGGCATTCAGTACTTC. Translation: CASRATRQGAGIQYF.

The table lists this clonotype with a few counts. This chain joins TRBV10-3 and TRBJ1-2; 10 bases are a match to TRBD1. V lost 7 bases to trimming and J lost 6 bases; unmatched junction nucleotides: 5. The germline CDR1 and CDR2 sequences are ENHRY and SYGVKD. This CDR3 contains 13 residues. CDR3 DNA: TGTGCCATCAAGGGGACAGGGGTAGATGGCTACACCTTC. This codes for CAIKGTGVDGYTF.

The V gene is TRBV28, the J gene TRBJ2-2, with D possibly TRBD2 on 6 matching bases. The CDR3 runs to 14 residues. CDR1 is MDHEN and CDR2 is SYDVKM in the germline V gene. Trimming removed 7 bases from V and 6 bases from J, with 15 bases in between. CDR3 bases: TGTGCCAGCACGTTGGGGGGATGGCCCGGGGAGCTGTTTTTT. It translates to CASTLGGWPGELFF.

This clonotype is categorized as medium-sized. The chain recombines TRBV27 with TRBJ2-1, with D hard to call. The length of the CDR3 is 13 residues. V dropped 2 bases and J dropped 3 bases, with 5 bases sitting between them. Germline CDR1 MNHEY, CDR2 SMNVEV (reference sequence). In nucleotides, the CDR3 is TGTGCCAGCAGTTTAGACTTCTACAATGAGCAGTTCTTC. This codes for CASSLDFYNEQFF.

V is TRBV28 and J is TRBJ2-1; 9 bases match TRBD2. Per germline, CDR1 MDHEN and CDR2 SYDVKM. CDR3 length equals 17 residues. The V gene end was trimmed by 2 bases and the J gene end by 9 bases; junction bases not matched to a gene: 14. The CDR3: CASSLPTIAGVGFEQFF. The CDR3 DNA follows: TGTGCCAGCAGTTTACCAACTATAGCGGGAGTTGGATTTGAGCAGTTCTTC.

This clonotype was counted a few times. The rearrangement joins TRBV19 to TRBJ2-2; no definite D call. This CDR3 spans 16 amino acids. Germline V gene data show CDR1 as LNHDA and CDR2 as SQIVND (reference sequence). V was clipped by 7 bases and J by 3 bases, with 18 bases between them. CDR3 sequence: CASKFVFSRDTGELFF. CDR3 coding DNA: TGTGCCAGTAAGTTCGTTTTTTCCAGAGACACCGGGGAGCTGTTTTTT.

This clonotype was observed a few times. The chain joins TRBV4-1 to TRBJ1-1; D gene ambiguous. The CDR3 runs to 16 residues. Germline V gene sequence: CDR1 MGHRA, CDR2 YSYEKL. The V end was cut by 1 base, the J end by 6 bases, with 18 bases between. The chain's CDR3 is CASSQGVQSAYSEAFF. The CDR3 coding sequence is TGCGCCAGCAGCCAAGGAGTACAGAGCGCCTACTCTGAAGCTTTCTTT.

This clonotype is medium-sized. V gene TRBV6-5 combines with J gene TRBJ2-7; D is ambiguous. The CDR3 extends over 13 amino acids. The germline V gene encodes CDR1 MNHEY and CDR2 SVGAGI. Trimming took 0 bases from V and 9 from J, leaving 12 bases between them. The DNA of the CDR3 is TGTGCCAGCAGTTACTCCCGCCCAGAGAGGCAGTACTTC. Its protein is CASSYSRPERQYF.

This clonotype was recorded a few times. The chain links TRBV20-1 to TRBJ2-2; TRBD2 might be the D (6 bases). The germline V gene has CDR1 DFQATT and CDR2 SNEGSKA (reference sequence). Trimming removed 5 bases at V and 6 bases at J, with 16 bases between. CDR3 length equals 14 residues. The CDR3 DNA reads TGCAGTGCTCATGGGGGGAGGATTGCCGGGGAGCTGTTTTTT. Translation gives CSAHGGRIAGELFF.

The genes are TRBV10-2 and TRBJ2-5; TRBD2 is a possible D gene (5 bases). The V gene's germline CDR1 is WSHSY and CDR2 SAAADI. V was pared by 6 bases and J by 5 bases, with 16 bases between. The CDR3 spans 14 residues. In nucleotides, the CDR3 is TGCGCCAGCAGGGGTGCTAGCCCCGGGGAGACCCAGTACTTC. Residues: CASRGASPGETQYF.

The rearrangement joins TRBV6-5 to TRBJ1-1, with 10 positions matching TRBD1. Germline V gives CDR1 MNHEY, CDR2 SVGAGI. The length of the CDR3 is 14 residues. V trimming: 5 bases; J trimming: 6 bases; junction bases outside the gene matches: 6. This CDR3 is CASSRDRGSAEAFF. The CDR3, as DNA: TGTGCCAGCAGTCGGGACAGGGGTTCGGCTGAAGCTTTCTTT.

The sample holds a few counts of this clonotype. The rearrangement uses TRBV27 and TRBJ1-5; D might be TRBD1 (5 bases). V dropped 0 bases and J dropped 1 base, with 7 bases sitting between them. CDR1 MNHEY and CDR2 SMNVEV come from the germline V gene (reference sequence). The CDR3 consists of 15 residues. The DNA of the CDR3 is TGTGCCAGCAGTTTATCGAGGGGAAGCAATCAGCCCCAGCATTTT. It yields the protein CASSLSRGSNQPQHF.

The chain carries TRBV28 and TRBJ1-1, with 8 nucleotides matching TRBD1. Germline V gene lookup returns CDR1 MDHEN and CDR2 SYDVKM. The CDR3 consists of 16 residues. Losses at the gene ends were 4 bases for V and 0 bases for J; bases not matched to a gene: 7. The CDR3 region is CASSWGQVGVNTEAFF. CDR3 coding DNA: TGTGCCAGCAGTTGGGGACAGGTTGGGGTGAACACTGAAGCTTTCTTT.